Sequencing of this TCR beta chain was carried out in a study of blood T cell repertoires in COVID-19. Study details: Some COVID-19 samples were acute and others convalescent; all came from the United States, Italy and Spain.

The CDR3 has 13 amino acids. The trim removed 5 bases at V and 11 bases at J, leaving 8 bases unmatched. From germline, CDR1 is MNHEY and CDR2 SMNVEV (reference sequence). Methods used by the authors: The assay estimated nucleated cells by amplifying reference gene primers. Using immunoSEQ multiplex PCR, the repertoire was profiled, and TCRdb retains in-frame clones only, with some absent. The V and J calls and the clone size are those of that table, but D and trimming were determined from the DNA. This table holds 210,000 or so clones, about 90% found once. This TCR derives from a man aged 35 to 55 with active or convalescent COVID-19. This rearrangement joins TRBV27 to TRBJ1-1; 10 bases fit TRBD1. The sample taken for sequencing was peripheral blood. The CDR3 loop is CASSRGTGESAFF. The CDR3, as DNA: TGTGCCAGCAGTCGCGGGACAGGGGAATCGGCTTTCTTT.